This T cell receptor beta chain was sequenced during a study of PD-1 blockade in classical Hodgkin lymphoma. Measured with immunoSEQ multiplex PCR; TCRdb has only the in-frame clones, and not every one. Of nearly 25,000 clones detected, 70% to 80% appear once; the ten largest clones hold roughly 29%. Described time point: cycle 4 day 1 (C4D1), after 6 weeks of nivolumab. In every patient, relapse followed autologous stem cell transplantation, while exposure to brentuximab vedotin differed. The junction had 6 bases not matched to a gene; V was cut back by 0 bases and J by 6 bases. This CDR3 region has 17 residues. CDR1 and CDR2 from the germline V gene are MGHRA and YSYEKL. This clone was seen more than once but under ten times.

This clonotype was sampled from a human donor with classical Hodgkin lymphoma. The V and J genes are TRBV4-1 and TRBJ2-1, with 12 bases aligning to TRBD2. The specimen was peripheral blood mononuclear cells (PBMCs), collected before the fourth cycle of nivolumab. CDR3 region: CASSQEATSGGLNEQFF. In DNA form, the CDR3 reads TGCGCCAGCAGCCAAGAGGCAACTAGCGGGGGGCTCAATGAGCAGTTCTTC.